This TCR beta chain was documented in a study of shared T cell receptors in the human thymus. This clone appeared once. Germline-derived CDR1 and CDR2 are SGHRS and YFSETQ. V trimming: 4 bases; J trimming: 2 bases; junction bases outside the gene matches: 6. The CDR3 spans 15 residues. Measured with immunoSEQ multiplex PCR; TCRdb has only the in-frame clones, and not every one. The sample yields some 700,000 clones, 88% seen once. The same data also contributed to another study, on human thymus T cells. That paper adds: The study used thymus tissue resected during corrective heart surgery. Gene usage (both V and J) appeared biased in thymic and blood repertoires.

Sequencing was carried out using thymocytes. The clonotype was recovered from a boy less than two years old with a congenital heart defect. The V gene is TRBV5-1, the J gene TRBJ2-7, with 10 bases identical to TRBD2. Here the CDR3 DNA reads TGCGCCAGCAGCCCTAGCGGGAGTACTCCCTACGAGCAGTACTTC. Residues: CASSPSGSTPYEQYF. Drawing the rest from reference TRBV5-1 and TRBJ2-7, the complete variable domain is KAGVTQTPRYLIKTRGQQVTLSCSPISGHRSVSWYQQTPGQGLQFLFEYFSETQRNKGNFPGRFSGRQFSNSRSEMNVSTLELGDSALYLCASSPSGSTPYEQYFGPGTRLTVT.